These T cell receptor beta chains were read from a single sample in a study of T cell repertoires in cytomegalovirus infection. Using its own MiXCR run on the reads, TCRdb lists one record per CDR3 protein. The sample records about 480,000 distinct CDR3 sequences, about 33% being singletons. Their antigens remain unidentified. Sequenced here: cultured PBMCs, sampled from culture after CMV antigen stimulation. The receptors here all came from a human donor in good health (CMV status not recorded). Some clones in this sample may be carry-over from other donors' samples. Both conserved end residues are part of each CDR3. The D gene is left open where the match is weak. Clone size appears in some rows only: once, few, many, or a class for an expanded clone.

cdr3_nt	cdr3_aa	j_call	v_call	clone_size	cdr3_length	d_call
TGTGCCAGCAGCAGAACCGGGACAGGGGGCGGTCCAGATACGCAGTATTTT	CASSRTGTGGGPDTQYF	TRBJ2-3	TRBV7-3	many	17	TRBD1
TGTGCCAGTAGTAAGCTAGCGGGAGCTGTGACAGATACGCAGTATTTT	CASSKLAGAVTDTQYF	TRBJ2-3	TRBV19	NA	16	TRBD2
TGTGCCAGCAGCTTAGCTCGGCTGGGTGACTCCCCCCAAGAGACCCAGTACTTC	CASSLARLGDSPQETQYF	TRBJ2-5	TRBV7-9	few	18	NA
TGTGCCTGGAGCCGAGATAATAACTATGGCTACACCTTC	CAWSRDNNYGYTF	TRBJ1-2	TRBV30	once	13	NA
TGTGCCAGCAGCATTATGGGACAGCACTATGGCTACACCTTC	CASSIMGQHYGYTF	TRBJ1-2	TRBV7-6	NA	14	TRBD1
TGTGCCAGCAGTTATTCAGGGGTCGAGGATACGCAGTATTTT	CASSYSGVEDTQYF	TRBJ2-3	TRBV6-2/TRBV6-3	NA	14	NA
TGTGCCAGCAGTTTAATGTCGAACACTGAAGCTTTCTTT	CASSLMSNTEAFF	TRBJ1-1	TRBV12-3/TRBV12-4	NA	13	NA
TGTGCCAGCAGCTTAACGGGAAAACCAGACAGACGACCCAATGAGCAGTTCTTC	CASSLTGKPDRRPNEQFF	TRBJ2-1	TRBV7-3	few	18	NA
TGTGCCAGCAGCTCGGAACTAGCGGGAGTCGGGGAGCTGTTTTTT	CASSSELAGVGELFF	TRBJ2-2	TRBV7-2	few	15	TRBD2
TGTGCCAGCAGTTTAGAGCGGGAGCGGATCAGCTCCTACGAGCAGTACTTC	CASSLERERISSYEQYF	TRBJ2-7	TRBV28	NA	17	TRBD2
TGTGCCAGCAGTTACTCGAGTGCGACTAGCATGGAGACCCAGTACTTC	CASSYSSATSMETQYF	TRBJ2-5	TRBV6-5	NA	16	TRBD2
TGTGCCAGCACCAGACCCCGGGACAGCTACGAGCAGTACTTC	CASTRPRDSYEQYF	TRBJ2-7	TRBV7-6	few	14	TRBD1
TGTGCCAGCAGCCCCAGCTCTCCAGATACGCAGTATTTT	CASSPSSPDTQYF	TRBJ2-3	TRBV11-2	once	13	NA
TGTGCCAGCAGCTTGCCGGGCGGGATGGCTGATGAGCAGTTCTTC	CASSLPGGMADEQFF	TRBJ2-1	TRBV5-4	NA	15	NA
TGTGCCAGCAGCTTAGGTGGAGGAGCGGGTTTTTACAATGAGCAGTTCTTC	CASSLGGGAGFYNEQFF	TRBJ2-1	TRBV7-2	few	17	NA
TGTGCCAGCAGTTTAGCTGGACCCCAGTCGGGGGAGCTGTTTTTT	CASSLAGPQSGELFF	TRBJ2-2	TRBV12-3/TRBV12-4	few	15	NA
TGTGCCAGCAGCTTTAGGGCGGAGAGGGGGGATACGCAGTATTTT	CASSFRAERGDTQYF	TRBJ2-3	TRBV7-2	NA	15	NA
TGTGCCAGCAGTTCCCGACAGGGCTACACCTTC	CASSSRQGYTF	TRBJ1-2	TRBV28	NA	11	NA
TGTGCCAGTAGTTTAGCGGGAGTCCAGAGCTCCTACAATGAGCAGTTCTTC	CASSLAGVQSSYNEQFF	TRBJ2-1	TRBV11-2	few	17	TRBD2
TGTGCCAGCAGCCTGCCGCTAGCGGGAGTGGAGACCCAGTACTTC	CASSLPLAGVETQYF	TRBJ2-5	TRBV6-2/TRBV6-3	NA	15	TRBD2
TGTGCCAGCAGAACGACAGGGACCTCCATCTATGGCTACACCTTC	CASRTTGTSIYGYTF	TRBJ1-2	TRBV6-5	NA	15	TRBD1
TGTGCCAGCAGCTTAGAGGGAGATTCCCTTAACTATGGCTACACCTTC	CASSLEGDSLNYGYTF	TRBJ1-2	TRBV13	NA	16	NA
TGTGCCAGCAGTCCCCCTTTAGAGCGGATTGCCTACGAGCAGTACTTC	CASSPPLERIAYEQYF	TRBJ2-7	TRBV6-2/TRBV6-3	NA	16	NA
TGTGCCAGCAGCCACGACAGGGCGCCCTACGAGCAGTACTTC	CASSHDRAPYEQYF	TRBJ2-7	TRBV14	NA	14	TRBD1
TGTGCCAGCAGCCCTAGCCCACAGGGCGTAAATGGCTACACCTTC	CASSPSPQGVNGYTF	TRBJ1-2	TRBV6-1	NA	15	NA
TGTGCCAGCAGCTTAGTAGGTGGGGATGGCTACACCTTC	CASSLVGGDGYTF	TRBJ1-2	TRBV7-2	NA	13	NA
TGCAGTGCTAGAGATCTGATTTCCGGGAAGCCGAGGAATACGCAGTATTTT	CSARDLISGKPRNTQYF	TRBJ2-3	TRBV20-1	few	17	NA
TGCAGCGTCGTGACTAGCGGGATGGAGACCCAGTACTTC	CSVVTSGMETQYF	TRBJ2-5	TRBV29-1	NA	13	TRBD2
TGTGCCAGCAGCCAGACAGGTCAGGCCGGGGAGCTGTTTTTT	CASSQTGQAGELFF	TRBJ2-2	TRBV11-2	once	14	NA
TGTGCCAGCAGCTTAGCAGGGGGCCATGCGAACACTGAAGCTTTCTTT	CASSLAGGHANTEAFF	TRBJ1-1	TRBV7-3	NA	16	TRBD1
TGCGCCAGCACCCTAGCGGGAGGGGACACAGATACGCAGTATTTT	CASTLAGGDTDTQYF	TRBJ2-3	TRBV10-2	once	15	TRBD2
TGCGCCAGCAGCCAGGGGGGCCAGGGATCTGGGGCCAACGTCCTGACTTTC	CASSQGGQGSGANVLTF	TRBJ2-6	TRBV4-3	NA	17	NA
TGCAGTGCTCCCAAAACAGGCCGCACCGGGGAGCTGTTTTTT	CSAPKTGRTGELFF	TRBJ2-2	TRBV20-1	once	14	NA
TGTGCCACCAGTGATTTGGACCTGGCCAACACAGATACGCAGTATTTT	CATSDLDLANTDTQYF	TRBJ2-3	TRBV24-1	NA	16	NA
TGTGCCAGCAGCTTGTTCGGGAGGTCTTCTCCAGATACGCAGTATTTT	CASSLFGRSSPDTQYF	TRBJ2-3	TRBV11-2	NA	16	TRBD2
TGTGCCAGCAGTTACTCCCACTTACGGCAGGGCTACGAGCAGTACTTC	CASSYSHLRQGYEQYF	TRBJ2-7	TRBV6-6	few	16	NA
TGTGCCAGCAGCTTAGGGTCAGGGAGGACAGCCCCCGTCCTGACTTTC	CASSLGSGRTAPVLTF	TRBJ2-6	TRBV7-8	many	16	NA
TGTGCCAGCAGCTTAGCAGCGGGGACGCAAGAGACCCAGTACTTC	CASSLAAGTQETQYF	TRBJ2-5	TRBV7-2	NA	15	TRBD2
TGCAGTGCTACCTCGACCAGCCACAATGAGCAGTTCTTC	CSATSTSHNEQFF	TRBJ2-1	TRBV20-1	NA	13	NA
TGTGCCAGCAGCTTTGGAGGATTGAACACTGAAGCTTTCTTT	CASSFGGLNTEAFF	TRBJ1-1	TRBV12-3/TRBV12-4	many	14	NA
TGTGCCAGCAGCCCCCCCGGGACTAGCGGGAGAGGGGAGCTGTTTTTT	CASSPPGTSGRGELFF	TRBJ2-2	TRBV7-2	NA	16	TRBD2
TGTGCCAGCATCGCGAGGGGGCTGGCCTTAAACACCGGGAAGCTGTTTTTT	CASIARGLALNTGKLFF	TRBJ2-2	TRBV7-4	once	17	TRBD1
TGTGCCAGCAGTGAACTCGCGAACTCCTACAATGAGCAGTTCTTC	CASSELANSYNEQFF	TRBJ2-1	TRBV6-6	NA	15	NA
TGTGCCAGCAGCTCGACTAGCGGGAGCAATACGCAGTATTTT	CASSSTSGSNTQYF	TRBJ2-3	TRBV7-2	many	14	TRBD2